Listed below are T cell receptor beta chains from one sample, sequenced in a study of blood T cell repertoires in COVID-19. TCRdb keeps only in-frame clones here, not all; method: immunoSEQ multiplex PCR. This sample yields about 150,000 clones, of which 75% to 90% are seen a single time; 13% belongs to the top ten. The sequenced material came from peripheral blood. The receptors here all came from a man in his late teens or twenties with COVID-19, enrolled during active disease. Each CDR3 is given with its conserved first and last residue. A D gene is named only where the DNA matches it firmly. Expanded clones are given a class, and other clones once, few, many or no size at all.

j_call clone_size v_call d_call cdr3_nt cdr3_aa
TRBJ2-7 . TRBV5-1 TRBD2 TGCGCCAGCAGCCCCGGACTAGCCTGGCCCTACGAGCAGTACTTC CASSPGLAWPYEQYF
TRBJ2-7 . TRBV28 TRBD1 TGTGCCAGCGGGACCGGGACAGGGGCGGACGAGCAGTACTTC CASGTGTGADEQYF
TRBJ2-7 . TRBV5-1 . TGCGCCAGCAGCTTACAGGGCTACGAGCAGTACTTC CASSLQGYEQYF
TRBJ2-2 . TRBV28 TRBD2 TGTGCCAGCAGAGGGACTAGCGGAAGGGGGCTGTTTTTT CASRGTSGRGLFF
TRBJ1-5 . TRBV28 . TGTGCCAGCAGTTCGCTTCGACAGCCCAATCAGCCCCAGCATTTT CASSSLRQPNQPQHF
TRBJ2-7 . TRBV27 TRBD2 TGTGCCAGCAGTTTATACGGGACTAGCGGGAGGATGTACGAGCAGTACTTC CASSLYGTSGRMYEQYF
TRBJ2-5 . TRBV6-6 TRBD1 TGTGCCAGCAGTTACTTCGACAGGGGAGAGACCCAGTACTTC CASSYFDRGETQYF
TRBJ2-1 . TRBV9 TRBD2 TGTGCCAGCAGCTCTGGGACTAGCGGGGCCAATGAGCAGTTCTTC CASSSGTSGANEQFF
TRBJ1-2 . TRBV20-1 . TGCAGTGCCCAGGGTAACTATGGCTACACCTTC CSAQGNYGYTF
TRBJ1-4 once TRBV6-6 . TGTGCCAGCAGTCACCCACCGGAGGAAAAACTGCTTTTT CASSHPPEEKLLF
TRBJ1-5 . TRBV6-2/TRBV6-3 . TGTGCCAGCAGTTACAGCCAGGCCGATCAGCCCCAGCATTTT CASSYSQADQPQHF
TRBJ1-1 . TRBV28 . TGTGCCGTCCGGGTTTTGGGGAACACTGAAGCTTTCTTT CAVRVLGNTEAFF
TRBJ2-5 . TRBV28 . TGTGCCAGCAGTTTATTGATGTTCGGGAAGTGGCAAGAGACCCAGTACTTC CASSLLMFGKWQETQYF
TRBJ2-3 . TRBV6-6 . TGTGCCAGCAGCAATCGGGACTCTAGCACAGATACGCAGTATTTT CASSNRDSSTDTQYF
TRBJ2-2 . TRBV28 . TGTGCCAGCAGTTTGTCACAGGGCAGGAACACCGGGGAGCTGTTTTTT CASSLSQGRNTGELFF
TRBJ2-7 . TRBV20-1 TRBD1 TGCAGTGCGAGCAGGGGGTACGAGCAGTACTTC CSASRGYEQYF
TRBJ2-7 . TRBV9 . TGTGCCAGCAGCGTAGGGGTAGGGGCTGGGTACGAGCAGTACTTC CASSVGVGAGYEQYF
TRBJ1-2 . TRBV28 . TGTGCCAGCAGTCCGATACCCCGAGACAGTAACTATGGCTACACCTTC CASSPIPRDSNYGYTF
TRBJ2-3 . TRBV19 . TGTGCCAGTAGTACTAAACAGAGAAGCACAGATACGCAGTATTTT CASSTKQRSTDTQYF
TRBJ2-3 . TRBV27 . TGTGCCAGCAGTTTAGGGGGGAGACTAACCACAGATACGCAGTATTTT CASSLGGRLTTDTQYF